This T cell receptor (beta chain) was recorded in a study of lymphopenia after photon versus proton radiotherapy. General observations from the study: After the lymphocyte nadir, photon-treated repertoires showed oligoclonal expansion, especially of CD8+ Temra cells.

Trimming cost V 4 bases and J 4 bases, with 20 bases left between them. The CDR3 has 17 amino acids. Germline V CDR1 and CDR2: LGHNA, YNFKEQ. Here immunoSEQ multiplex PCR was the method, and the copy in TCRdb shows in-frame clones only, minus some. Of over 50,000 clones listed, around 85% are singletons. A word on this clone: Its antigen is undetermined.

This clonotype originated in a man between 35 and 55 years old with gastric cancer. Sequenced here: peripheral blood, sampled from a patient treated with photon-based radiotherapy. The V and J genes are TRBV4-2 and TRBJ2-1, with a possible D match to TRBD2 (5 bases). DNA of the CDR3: TGTGCCAGCAGCCTCGGGGAAATAAGATACAGATACAATGAGCAGTTCTTC. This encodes CASSLGEIRYRYNEQFF.